This T cell receptor beta chain was profiled in a study of CD8+ T cells in alopecia areata (dated by TCRdb to 2016 to 2019). For the wider study: The treated patients took part in an open-label pilot trial in which moderate-to-severe alopecia areata was treated with oral tofacitinib at 5 to 10 mg twice daily. In humans, TCRbeta sequencing was performed on scalp tissue and on sorted CD4+ and CD8+ peripheral blood T cells from healthy controls and from patients with patchy or totalis/universalis alopecia areata. Disease severity in treated patients was measured with the SALT score, which quantifies the percentage of affected scalp surface area. Tofacitinib was administered for 6 to 18 months, and 6 months of follow-up off drug were then conducted to assess delayed response and recurrence. TCRbeta CDR3 regions were amplified by immunoSEQ multiplex PCR with 35 Vbeta forward and 13 Jbeta reverse primers. Scalp clonality was compared across normal scalp (n=4), patchy alopecia areata scalp (n=8), and alopecia totalis/universalis scalp (n=8). The study used high-throughput TCRbeta sequencing to examine T cell clonal expansion in alopecia areata, in both the C3H/HeJ mouse model and human patients. Biopsies were taken from tofacitinib-treated patients at baseline and again at 4 and 24 weeks into treatment, and several of those patients also had a later scalp biopsy. RNA was extracted with the PAXgene miRNA kit for fixed scalp, the miRNeasy kit for PBMCs, and the RNeasy kit for mouse skin. Findings and caveats that apply to the study as a whole: Because the treated cohort was small and included a single nonresponder, larger studies are needed to assess links between baseline CD8+ expansion and response. Shared TCR sequences between patients were less evident than in mice, which may be partly attributable to HLA diversity in the patient population. During tofacitinib treatment, many expanded lesional clones stuck around in both scalp and blood, and this persistence may partly explain why relapse happens after treatment is stopped. Lesional scalp, especially in alopecia totalis/universalis, showed higher clonality and more expanded CD8+ clones than normal scalp, suggesting antigenic drive. Resident alphabeta T cells in normal human skin are also sequenced, complicating scalp TCR repertoire analysis, unlike mouse skin dominated by gammadelta T cells. Scalp clonality and the number of expanded CD8+ clones among the top 100 scalp clones were significantly decreased by tofacitinib.

Points on this clone: This receptor's antigen is unknown. No clone much larger than this one lies a single base away; base qualities are absent.

The germline V gene encodes CDR1 GTSNPN and CDR2 SVGIG (reference sequence). The junction shows trimming of 5 bases on V and 5 bases on J, plus 9 bases between the germline ends. Reading from cysteine to phenylalanine, the CDR3 counts 11 amino acids. The read is trimmed to its CDR3 DNA, 33 bases read in frame from base 1. This specimen's time point label, interpreted: 4 weeks on oral tofacitinib. What this sample's treatment or condition label stands for: oral pan-JAK inhibitor, 5-10 mg twice daily. Lesional scalp punch biopsies and peripheral blood were collected from alopecia areata patients. PBMCs were separated by density centrifugation and stained for CD3, CD4 and CD8, after which CD4+ and CD8+ T cells were sorted on a FACSAria. Library generation was performed with the immunoSEQ multiplex PCR assay. RNA was extracted from all samples and reverse transcribed into cDNA, which served as template for TCR sequencing. First-strand cDNA was synthesized with SuperScript III using a 2:1 mix of oligo-dT and random hexamers. A synthetic immune receptor repertoire was used to assess amplification bias, and residual bias was removed computationally. The authors processed their data as follows. Raw reads were preprocessed to remove errors, and CDR3 was defined by IMGT conventions from the conserved cysteine to phenylalanine. Clonality was calculated as 1 minus Shannon entropy normalized by log2 of the number of productive unique TCRs. Scalp TCRbeta sequences were cross-referenced with sorted blood CD4 and CD8 repertoires so that the CD4 or CD8 identity of scalp clones could be inferred. Imported from immuneACCESS, the table was reduced by TCRdb to in-frame sequences with V and J called. These copies leave out some clones; in studies compared against another copy, an unresolved V gene accounts for under half, and the cause of the remainder is not known. V, J and clone size reflect that table, while D and trimming were determined from the DNA. This sample gives around 150,000 clones in total; about two thirds of them show up just once. Roughly 0.91% of the sample is taken by the ten largest.

The receptor was derived from a human donor with alopecia areata. The sequencing used CD4+ T cells sorted from blood, collected at week 4, from a patient treated with tofacitinib. This sequence uses TRBV30 and TRBJ1-1; there is no confident call for the D gene. In nucleotides, the sequence is TGTGCCTGGGAGTGGGGTACTGAAGCTTTCTTT. This gives the protein CAWEWGTEAFF. With all but the CDR3 taken from the reference TRBV30 and TRBJ1-1 genes, the full variable domain is: SQTIHQWPATLVQPVGSPLSLECTVEGTSNPNLYWYRQAAGRGLQLLFYSVGIGQISSEVPQNLSASRPQDRQFILSSKKLLLSDSGFYLCAWEWGTEAFFGQGTRLTVV.